The T cell receptor (beta chain) described here comes from a study of siplizumab effects on memory and regulatory T cells. Broader study findings: Proliferating siplizumab-culture Tregs lacked confirmation of suppressive function. Naive T cells appeared more varied than memory cells and looked like key alloresponse contributors. Among sequences traceable to unstimulated CD4+ memory cells, alloreactive ones were significantly reduced by siplizumab.

Each sample yielded about 96,000 assayed TCR templates. Some clones are missing from TCRdb's copy, which holds only in-frame ones; the method was immunoSEQ multiplex PCR. The sample yields 100,000 or so clones, more than 85% seen once. The V end was cut by 8 bases, the J end by 2 bases, with 13 bases between. The CDR3 spans 14 residues. CDR1 is LNHDA, CDR2 SQIVND, per germline (reference sequence). Notes on this clone: Its cognate antigen is unknown.

The J gene is TRBJ1-5, the V gene TRBV19, with a possible D match to TRBD1 (6 bases). The sample was CD4+ T cells sorted from blood. This TCR was sampled from a human donor in good health. Some clones in this sample may be carry-over from other donors' samples. CDR3 amino acids: CASERGFGNQPQHF. The CDR3, as DNA: TGTGCCAGTGAAAGGGGGTTCGGCAATCAGCCCCAGCATTTT.